A selection of T cell receptor beta chains follows, all from one sample in a study of blood T cell repertoires in COVID-19. The protocol was immunoSEQ multiplex PCR, while the TCRdb copy is restricted to in-frame clones and leaves out a portion. This table holds some 150,000 clones, roughly 80% found once. Source material: peripheral blood. Every receptor here comes from a human donor in a cohort sampled during active COVID-19. Each CDR3 is given with its conserved first and last residue. The D gene is left open where the match is weak. Clone size is given for some rows only: seen once, a few or many times, or a class if the clone is expanded.

CDR3 protein	CDR3 DNA	J gene	D gene	V gene	clone size
CASSIGGTSGDTQYF	TGTGCCAGTAGTATAGGGGGAACTAGCGGAGATACGCAGTATTTT	TRBJ2-3	TRBD2	TRBV19	once
CASSQAGGKETQYF	TGTGCCAGCAGCCAAGCAGGGGGCAAAGAGACCCAGTACTTC	TRBJ2-5	TRBD1	TRBV3-1/TRBV3-2	.
CASSITDSYEQYF	TGTGCCAGCAGTATTACCGACAGCTACGAGCAGTACTTC	TRBJ2-7	.	TRBV6-5	few
CASSHDRGRSEAFF	TGTGCCAGCAGCCACGACAGGGGCCGGAGTGAAGCTTTCTTT	TRBJ1-1	TRBD1	TRBV3-1/TRBV3-2	.
CASSPTSGAGSGANVLTF	TGTGCCAGCAGCCCGACTAGCGGGGCAGGCTCTGGGGCCAACGTCCTGACTTTC	TRBJ2-6	TRBD2	TRBV5-4	.
CASSQEGHDSSYEQYF	TGCGCCAGCAGCCAAGAAGGTCATGACTCGTCCTACGAGCAGTACTTC	TRBJ2-7	.	TRBV4-1	.
CASSALLGQGNTEAFF	TGTGCCAGCAGTGCTCTCCTGGGACAGGGGAACACTGAAGCTTTCTTT	TRBJ1-1	TRBD1	TRBV6-1	.
CASSRTPLAGAYNEQFF	TGTGCCAGCAGTCGAACCCCTCTAGCGGGGGCCTACAATGAGCAGTTCTTC	TRBJ2-1	TRBD2	TRBV6-6	once
CASSFRDKSSYNEQFF	TGTGCCAGCAGCTTTCGGGACAAGAGCTCCTACAATGAGCAGTTCTTC	TRBJ2-1	.	TRBV7-8	.
CASSRGTGAYGYTF	TGTGCCAGCAGCCGAGGGACAGGGGCCTATGGCTACACCTTC	TRBJ1-2	TRBD1	TRBV7-9	.
CASSYRLAPQETQYF	TGTGCCAGCAGCTATAGACTAGCGCCACAAGAGACCCAGTACTTC	TRBJ2-5	TRBD2	TRBV7-6	.
CASGRTSGGTNTGELFF	TGTGCTAGCGGGCGGACTAGCGGGGGGACGAACACCGGGGAGCTGTTTTTT	TRBJ2-2	TRBD2	TRBV7-7	.
CSVSLGGNTGELFF	TGCAGCGTTAGCCTCGGGGGGAACACCGGGGAGCTGTTTTTT	TRBJ2-2	.	TRBV29-1	.
CASSQDRGGGNTIYF	TGCGCCAGCAGCCAAGATCGCGGGGGTGGAAACACCATATATTTT	TRBJ1-3	.	TRBV4-3	.
CAWTGQTNSPLHF	TGTGCCTGGACGGGACAGACTAATTCACCCCTCCACTTT	TRBJ1-6	TRBD1	TRBV30	many
CASTIGSNQPQHF	TGTGCCAGCACCATCGGGAGCAATCAGCCCCAGCATTTT	TRBJ1-5	.	TRBV6-4	.
CASSSKSWGGLDTGELFF	TGCGCCAGCAGCAGCAAAAGTTGGGGGGGCTTGGACACCGGGGAGCTGTTTTTT	TRBJ2-2	.	TRBV5-1	once
CASSLWEADTQYF	TGTGCCAGCAGCTTGTGGGAGGCAGATACGCAGTATTTT	TRBJ2-3	.	TRBV5-4	.
CASSSRGSRTEAFF	TGTGCCAGCAGCTCCAGGGGGAGTCGAACTGAAGCTTTCTTT	TRBJ1-1	TRBD1	TRBV9	.
CASSQELAGYEQYF	TGCGCCAGCAGCCAAGAATTGGCAGGCTACGAGCAGTACTTC	TRBJ2-7	.	TRBV4-1	.
CASSPRLAGAETQYF	TGCGCCAGCAGCCCCCGACTAGCGGGGGCGGAGACCCAGTACTTC	TRBJ2-5	TRBD2	TRBV5-1	.
CSVRRVTSEAFF	TGCAGCGTTCGGAGGGTGACGTCTGAAGCTTTCTTT	TRBJ1-1	.	TRBV29-1	.
CASTGSSDTEAFF	TGTGCCAGCACAGGGTCCTCTGACACTGAAGCTTTCTTT	TRBJ1-1	.	TRBV28	few
CASRLQGRDGYTF	TGTGCCAGCAGGTTACAGGGGCGAGATGGCTACACCTTC	TRBJ1-2	TRBD1	TRBV5-6	once
CASSASAGSADTQYF	TGTGCCAGCAGCGCCTCCGCCGGAAGCGCAGATACGCAGTATTTT	TRBJ2-3	.	TRBV9	.
CASSLTGDSRNTQYF	TGTGCCAGCAGCTTAACTGGGGACTCCCGTAATACGCAGTATTTT	TRBJ2-3	.	TRBV7-3	.
CASSLVAALAAAQYF	TGTGCCAGCAGCTTAGTAGCGGCCCTGGCCGCGGCCCAGTACTTC	TRBJ2-5	.	TRBV11-2	.
CASSLYGAGYTF	TGTGCCAGCAGTTTATACGGAGCTGGCTACACCTTC	TRBJ1-2	.	TRBV28	.
CASTGSSYGYTF	TGCGCCAGCACTGGGAGTAGCTATGGCTACACCTTC	TRBJ1-2	.	TRBV5-1	.
CASSLGQGNEKLFF	TGCGCCAGCAGCCTAGGACAGGGTAATGAAAAACTGTTTTTT	TRBJ1-4	TRBD1	TRBV23-1	.
CAISDRRDSTDTQYF	TGTGCCATCAGTGATCGGCGGGATAGCACAGATACGCAGTATTTT	TRBJ2-3	.	TRBV10-3	.
CASSFGTGGGFGNTIYF	TGTGCCAGCAGTTTTGGAACAGGGGGGGGCTTCGGAAACACCATATATTTT	TRBJ1-3	TRBD1	TRBV25-1	.
CASRLQAGGMKEQYF	TGTGCCAGCAGACTACAAGCGGGGGGGATGAAGGAGCAGTACTTC	TRBJ2-7	TRBD2	TRBV6-5	.
CASSLGQTRGYTF	TGTGCCAGCAGTCTTGGACAAACCCGGGGCTACACCTTC	TRBJ1-2	.	TRBV6-2/TRBV6-3	.
CASSYSRGGAPSGANVLTF	TGTGCCAGCAGTTACTCGAGGGGGGGGGCGCCTTCTGGGGCCAACGTCCTGACTTTC	TRBJ2-6	.	TRBV6-2/TRBV6-3	once
CASTKEGTGNEQYF	TGTGCCAGCACCAAAGAAGGGACAGGGAACGAGCAGTACTTC	TRBJ2-7	TRBD1	TRBV6-5	.